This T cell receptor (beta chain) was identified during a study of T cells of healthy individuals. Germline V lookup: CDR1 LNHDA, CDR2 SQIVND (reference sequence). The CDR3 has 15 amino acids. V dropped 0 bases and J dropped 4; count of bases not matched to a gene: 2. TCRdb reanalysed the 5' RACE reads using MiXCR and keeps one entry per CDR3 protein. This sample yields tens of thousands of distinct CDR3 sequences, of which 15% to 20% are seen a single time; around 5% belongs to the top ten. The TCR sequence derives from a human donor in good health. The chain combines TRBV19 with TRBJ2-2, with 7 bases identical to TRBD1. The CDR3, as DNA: TGTGCCAGTAGTATAGAGCAGGGGGTCACCGGGGAGCTGTTTTTT. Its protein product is CASSIEQGVTGELFF. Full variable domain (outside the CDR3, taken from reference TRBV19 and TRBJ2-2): DGGITQSPKYLFRKEGQNVTLSCEQNLNHDAMYWYRQDPGQGLRLIYYSQIVNDFQKGDIAEGYSVSREKKESFPLTVTSAQKNPTAFYLCASSIEQGVTGELFFGEGSRLTVL.